The rows below give T cell receptor beta chains drawn from one sample of a study of blood T cell repertoires in COVID-19. Assay used: immunoSEQ multiplex PCR; TCRdb lists only in-frame clones, some missing. This sample has under 85,000 clones, with around 90% found just once. Source material: peripheral blood. The receptors originated from a man aged 50 or older with acute or convalescent COVID-19. Each CDR3 is given with its conserved first and last residue. The D gene is left open where the match is weak. Clone size, where shown, is once, few, many, or a class for clones that have expanded.

J gene,D gene,V gene,clone size,CDR3 DNA,CDR3 protein
TRBJ2-7,.,TRBV30,.,TGTGCTTACCAACGCGGCGGATACGAGCAGTACTTC,CAYQRGGYEQYF
TRBJ2-5,TRBD2,TRBV2,.,TGTGCCAGCAGTCTAGCGGGAGCCATGATCCAAGAGACCCAGTACTTC,CASSLAGAMIQETQYF
TRBJ2-7,TRBD2,TRBV7-9,.,TGTGCCAGCAGCTTAGGGACTAGCGACGAGCAGTACTTC,CASSLGTSDEQYF
TRBJ2-2,TRBD1,TRBV7-2,.,TGTGCCAGCAGCTCGACAGGGAAAGGGACCGGGGAGCTGTTTTTT,CASSSTGKGTGELFF
TRBJ1-2,.,TRBV5-1,.,TGCGCCAGCAGCTTGGAGAGGGCCAACTATGGCTACACCTTC,CASSLERANYGYTF
TRBJ1-2,.,TRBV30,.,TGTGCCTGGAGTCCCCATGCGGGACGAGGGAGCTACACCTTC,CAWSPHAGRGSYTF
TRBJ2-1,.,TRBV5-1,.,TGCGCCAGCAGCCCCTTTTTAAGCGGAAGCTCCTACAATGAGCAGTTCTTC,CASSPFLSGSSYNEQFF
TRBJ2-7,.,TRBV2,.,TGTGCCAGCAGTGAAGCGGCGGGCTCCTACGAGCAGTACTTC,CASSEAAGSYEQYF
TRBJ2-5,TRBD2,TRBV7-2,.,TGTGCCAGCAGCCCCCAAGCGGGAGTCATCCAGACCCAGTACTTC,CASSPQAGVIQTQYF
TRBJ1-2,.,TRBV6-2/TRBV6-3,.,TGTGCCAGCAACCCAACAGGGAACTATGGCTACACCTTC,CASNPTGNYGYTF
TRBJ2-5,TRBD1,TRBV5-1,.,TGCGCCAGCAGCCCACAGGGGGGTTACGAGACCCAGTACTTC,CASSPQGGYETQYF
TRBJ1-2,.,TRBV5-4,few,TGTGCCAGCAGCTTGGGGGCCGGACAGATCGGCTACACCTTC,CASSLGAGQIGYTF
TRBJ1-1,TRBD1,TRBV5-1,.,TGCGCCAGCAGCAACAGGGGTGGGACTGAAGCTTTCTTT,CASSNRGGTEAFF
TRBJ1-1,.,TRBV25-1,few,TGTGCCAGCAGCACAAAGTTGAACACTGAAGCTTTCTTT,CASSTKLNTEAFF
TRBJ2-7,TRBD2,TRBV10-3,.,TGTGCCATCAGGCCAGCGGGGGCAAACGCCTACGAGCAGTACTTC,CAIRPAGANAYEQYF
TRBJ2-7,TRBD2,TRBV6-2/TRBV6-3,.,TGTGCCAGCAGTCGGGGCGCGCCCGGCGCTAGCGGGAGCTACGAGCAGTACTTC,CASSRGAPGASGSYEQYF
TRBJ2-7,TRBD2,TRBV30,.,TGTGCCTGGAGCAGGACTAGCGGGAGTTCTAACGAGCAGTACTTC,CAWSRTSGSSNEQYF
TRBJ2-1,.,TRBV21-1,once,TGTGCCAGCAGTAGATCCGCGGGGACCACTAGCGGGGGCGGTTACAATGAGCAGTTCTTC,CASSRSAGTTSGGGYNEQFF
TRBJ2-2,TRBD1,TRBV19,.,TGTGCCAGTAGTATTCCCGCCAGGGGGTTAACCGGGGAGCTGTTTTTT,CASSIPARGLTGELFF
TRBJ2-7,TRBD1,TRBV19,.,TGTGCCAGTAGTATAGTGGGGACAGGGACATACGAGCAGTACTTC,CASSIVGTGTYEQYF
TRBJ2-1,.,TRBV5-1,.,TGCGCCAGCGGGAGAGGTGTGGAGCGTGATGAGCAGTTCTTC,CASGRGVERDEQFF
TRBJ2-7,.,TRBV15,.,TGTGCCACCAGCAACACGGACATGACCTTTTCCTACGAGCAGTACTTC,CATSNTDMTFSYEQYF
TRBJ2-7,.,TRBV29-1,.,TGCAGCGTTGAAGAGAGGCAATCCTACGAGCAGTACTTC,CSVEERQSYEQYF
TRBJ1-4,.,TRBV24-1,.,TGTGCCACCAGTCCCCACTGGGGGGTAGGCGAAAAACTGTTTTTT,CATSPHWGVGEKLFF
TRBJ2-7,TRBD2,TRBV10-2,.,TGCGCCAGCAGTGAAAGGACTAGCGGGCTCTCCTACGAGCAGTACTTC,CASSERTSGLSYEQYF
TRBJ2-7,TRBD1,TRBV6-5,.,TGTGCCAGCAGTTACTTGGGGCAGGGGGCCTACTACGAGCAGTACTTC,CASSYLGQGAYYEQYF
TRBJ1-4,TRBD1,TRBV4-3,.,TGCGCCAGCAGCCAAGGTACAGACAGGGGGCGACGGAGTGAAAAACTGTTTTTT,CASSQGTDRGRRSEKLFF
TRBJ2-2,.,TRBV6-6,.,TGTGCCAGCAGGTGGGAGATCGGGGAGCTGTTTTTT,CASRWEIGELFF
TRBJ1-2,.,TRBV5-1,.,TGCGCCAGCAGCTTATACCTAGGGGTTTTCTATGGCTACACCTTC,CASSLYLGVFYGYTF
TRBJ2-5,.,TRBV5-1,.,TGCGCCAGCTCGGACACAACGACCGAAGAGACCCAGTACTTC,CASSDTTTEETQYF
TRBJ1-1,.,TRBV5-1,.,TGCGCCAGCAGCTTGGTGGGAGGAGCAGGGAACACTGAAGCTTTCTTT,CASSLVGGAGNTEAFF
TRBJ1-6,TRBD1,TRBV2,.,TGTGCCAGCAGTGCTACCGGGACAGGGACTTCACCCCTCCACTTT,CASSATGTGTSPLHF
TRBJ1-1,TRBD1,TRBV10-3,.,TGTGCCATCAGTGGACAGGGGGAATCGCCTGAAGCTTTCTTT,CAISGQGESPEAFF
TRBJ1-6,.,TRBV27,.,TGTGCCAGCAGTTTCCCAGGGCAGGGCTCACCCCTCCACTTT,CASSFPGQGSPLHF
TRBJ2-1,TRBD2,TRBV5-1,.,TGCGCCAGCAGCGCCGACGTCCTAGCGGGAGCATACAATGAGCAGTTCTTC,CASSADVLAGAYNEQFF
TRBJ2-2,.,TRBV9,.,TGTGCCAGCAGCGTAGCCGTGACTCAGGGTGGGGAGCTGTTTTTT,CASSVAVTQGGELFF
TRBJ2-7,.,TRBV6-2/TRBV6-3,.,TGTGCCAGCAGTTACTCGATTGGGCGGGATTACCACTACGAGCAGTACTTC,CASSYSIGRDYHYEQYF
TRBJ2-3,.,TRBV28,.,TGTGCCAGCAGTTTTTCCCCAGGGGAAATCACAGATACGCAGTATTTT,CASSFSPGEITDTQYF
TRBJ2-3,.,TRBV5-4,.,TGTGCCAGCAGCTTAGGCAGGGGCGCAGATACGCAGTATTTT,CASSLGRGADTQYF
TRBJ1-1,.,TRBV25-1,.,TGTGCCAGCAGTGAATACAAGGGGTCTGAAGCTTTCTTT,CASSEYKGSEAFF
TRBJ1-5,TRBD1,TRBV29-1,.,TGCAGCGTTGCACAGGGGAATAGCAATCAGCCCCAGCATTTT,CSVAQGNSNQPQHF
TRBJ1-4,.,TRBV18,.,TGTGCCAGCTCACTTACAGTCCCAACTAATGAAAAACTGTTTTTT,CASSLTVPTNEKLFF
TRBJ2-1,TRBD2,TRBV19,.,TGTGCCAGCAATAGCGGGAGCTCCTACAATGAGCAGTTCTTC,CASNSGSSYNEQFF
TRBJ2-7,TRBD1,TRBV19,.,TGTGCCAGTAGTGAAAACAGGGGATCGAGGGAGCAGTACTTC,CASSENRGSREQYF
TRBJ1-2,.,TRBV18,.,TGTGCCAGCTCACCCCTTGATGCGGCCGCCTATGGCTACACCTTC,CASSPLDAAAYGYTF
TRBJ2-7,.,TRBV18,.,TGTGCCAGCTCACCACTTCGGTCGAGCAGGGGGGTCGGAGGTGAGCAGTACTTC,CASSPLRSSRGVGGEQYF
TRBJ1-1,.,TRBV6-6,.,TGTGCCAGCAGCTTATCACTGACAGCTTCGAACACTGAAGCTTTCTTT,CASSLSLTASNTEAFF
TRBJ2-3,TRBD2,TRBV2,.,TGTGCCAGCAGAGCTAGCGGATATAGCACAGATACGCAGTATTTT,CASRASGYSTDTQYF
TRBJ1-5,.,TRBV18,.,TGTGCCAGCTCACCGAGCAGGGGCAATCAGCCCCAGCATTTT,CASSPSRGNQPQHF
TRBJ1-2,.,TRBV10-3,few,TGTGCCATCAGTGAGTCGGGCACCAACTATGGCTACACCTTC,CAISESGTNYGYTF
TRBJ2-1,TRBD2,TRBV3-1/TRBV3-2,.,TGTGCCAGCAGCCAAGTAACTAGCGGGAGGTGGAATGAGCAGTTCTTC,CASSQVTSGRWNEQFF
TRBJ2-7,TRBD2,TRBV2,.,TGTGCCAGCAGTGCTTCTAGCGGTACCCACTACGAGCAGTACTTC,CASSASSGTHYEQYF
TRBJ1-2,.,TRBV2,.,TGTGCCAGCAGTGAAGAGGGCAGGTGGGGGGATGGCTACACCTTC,CASSEEGRWGDGYTF
TRBJ1-6,.,TRBV7-2,.,TGTGCCAGCAGCTTTGGCCCCTCTTTTTTGGGAGGTTCACCCCTCCACTTT,CASSFGPSFLGGSPLHF
TRBJ1-3,.,TRBV13,.,TGTGCCAGCAGCAAAGACAGAGGAGTGGGAAGAAAGGCTGGAAACACCATATATTTT,CASSKDRGVGRKAGNTIYF
TRBJ2-6,.,TRBV11-2,.,TGTGCCAGCAGCTTCTTCGTTCGGGGAAGCTCTGGGGCCAACGTCCTGACTTTC,CASSFFVRGSSGANVLTF
TRBJ2-1,.,TRBV4-1,.,TGCGCCAGCAGCCAAGATGACGGAGGAAGGTACAATGAGCAGTTCTTC,CASSQDDGGRYNEQFF
TRBJ1-2,TRBD1,TRBV7-2,.,TGTGCCAGCAGCTTAGTTCTTGGGACAGGGATTGGCTACACCTTC,CASSLVLGTGIGYTF
TRBJ2-7,TRBD2,TRBV4-1,.,TGCGCCAGCAGCCAAGGGCTAGCGGGATTTACCTACGAGCAGTACTTC,CASSQGLAGFTYEQYF